This entry lists 5 T cell receptor beta chains sequenced from one sample in a study of cytomegalovirus exposure and HLA in healthy donors. The repertoire was sequenced with immunoSEQ multiplex PCR; TCRdb's copy has only in-frame clones and lacks some. The repertoire consists of 150,000 to 200,000 clones, with roughly 90% occurring once and the leading ten covering approximately 2.1%. Sequencing used PBMCs. Receptor source: a woman younger than 35 in good health and CMV-seronegative.

This clone was picked up one time. This same CDR3 is encoded by further DNA sequences in the sample. The rearrangement links TRBV5-6 to TRBJ1-1; the D gene is possibly TRBD1 (5 bases). Looked up from germline, CDR1 is SGHDT and CDR2 is YYEEEE. The CDR3 has 14 residues. The V end was cut by 0 bases, the J end by 5 bases, with 11 bases between. The CDR3 here is CASSLVQGSTEAFF. The CDR3 region has the DNA TGTGCCAGCAGCTTGGTGCAGGGATCGACTGAAGCTTTCTTT.

In DNA, the CDR3 is TGTGCCAGCAGCTTGGATACGATGGGGCAACTCGACTATGGCTACACCTTC. Protein product: CASSLDTMGQLDYGYTF. The chain links TRBV7-2 to TRBJ1-2; D may be TRBD1 (5 bases). Germline V CDR1 and CDR2: SGHTA, FQGNSA. Between the trimmed V and J ends, which lost 3 bases and 3 bases, there was a span of 20 bases. There are 17 residues in the CDR3.

This sequence joins TRBV14 and TRBJ2-7, with TRBD1 as a possible D gene (6 bases). CDR3 length: 15 residues. The germline gives CDR1 SGHDN, CDR2 FVKESK. Trimming stripped 0 bases from V and 3 bases from J, with 12 bases between. In DNA form, the CDR3 reads TGTGCCAGCAGCCAAGATATCAGGGGTATCTACGAGCAGTACTTC. Its protein is CASSQDIRGIYEQYF. The full variable domain, rest sourced from reference TRBV14 and TRBJ2-7, is EAGVTQFPSHSVIEKGQTVTLRCDPISGHDNLYWYRRVMGKEIKFLLHFVKESKQDESGMPNNRFLAERTGGTYSTLKVQPAELEDSGVYFCASSQDIRGIYEQYFGPGTRLTVT.

This chain uses TRBV6-5 with TRBJ2-5; 10 bases fit TRBD2. Trimming removed 6 bases from V and 6 bases from J; junction bases left unmatched: 7. The CDR3 contains 14 residues. Germline-derived CDR1 and CDR2 are MNHEY and SVGAGI. In nucleotides, the CDR3 is TGTGCCAGCAGGGGTAGCGGGAGGATGCAGACCCAGTACTTC. Translating gives CASRGSGRMQTQYF.

The chain uses TRBV9 and TRBJ2-3, with TRBD2 matching 8 bases. CDR3 size: 17 residues. Germline V lookup: CDR1 SGDLS, CDR2 YYNGEE. After removal of 0 bases from V and 0 bases from J, the junction contained 6 bases not matched to a gene. This CDR3 is CASSVGSGGLSTDTQYF. Written as DNA, the CDR3 is TGTGCCAGCAGCGTAGGGTCGGGAGGGCTAAGCACAGATACGCAGTATTTT.